These T cell receptor beta chains were read from a single sample in a study of blood T cell repertoires in COVID-19. Only in-frame clones appear in the TCRdb table, and some are missing; sequencing was by immunoSEQ multiplex PCR. This sample carries roughly 280,000 clones, roughly 85% of them seen once, and the ten largest clones take under 5.5%. The specimen was peripheral blood. These receptors all come from a man aged 55 to 70 who had recovered from COVID-19. The CDR3 runs from the conserved cysteine through the conserved F or W. Fields, in order: clone size, D gene, CDR3 length, J gene, V gene, CDR3 protein, CDR3 DNA. D genes are given only for firm matches. Not all rows give a size; the values are once, few, many and, for expanded clones, a class.

size: .; D: TRBD2; length: 15; J: TRBJ2-2; V: TRBV27; CDR3: CASSFSGKGTGELFF; DNA: TGTGCCAGCAGTTTTAGCGGGAAAGGGACCGGGGAGCTGTTTTTT
size: few; D: .; length: 16; J: TRBJ1-2; V: TRBV5-1; CDR3: CASSLVHGTAEDGYTF; DNA: TGCGCCAGCAGCTTGGTACACGGCACAGCGGAGGATGGCTACACCTTC
size: .; D: .; length: 12; J: TRBJ2-1; V: TRBV24-1; CDR3: CATSDSNTEQFF; DNA: TGTGCCACCAGTGACTCTAATACTGAGCAGTTCTTC
size: .; D: TRBD2; length: 20; J: TRBJ2-1; V: TRBV6-1; CDR3: CASSEVRAGGFGTTSNEQFF; DNA: TGTGCCAGCAGTGAAGTGAGAGCGGGGGGTTTCGGGACTACATCGAATGAGCAGTTCTTC
size: .; D: TRBD1; length: 16; J: TRBJ2-1; V: TRBV5-1; CDR3: CASSLTPSRGRSEQFF; DNA: TGCGCCAGCAGCTTGACACCGAGCAGGGGGCGTAGTGAGCAGTTCTTC
size: .; D: .; length: 15; J: TRBJ1-4; V: TRBV5-1; CDR3: CASSFYGGRNEKLFF; DNA: TGCGCCAGCAGCTTTTACGGGGGGCGTAATGAAAAACTGTTTTTT
size: .; D: .; length: 13; J: TRBJ1-4; V: TRBV19; CDR3: CAAHGMGKEKLFF; DNA: TGTGCCGCACACGGGATGGGAAAAGAAAAACTGTTTTTT
size: .; D: .; length: 15; J: TRBJ1-2; V: TRBV28; CDR3: CASSYRQGGGVGYTF; DNA: TGTGCCAGCAGTTACAGACAAGGGGGAGGGGTTGGCTACACCTTC
size: few; D: TRBD1; length: 13; J: TRBJ1-2; V: TRBV19; CDR3: CASSKDRVHGYTF; DNA: TGTGCCAGTAGTAAGGACAGGGTGCATGGCTACACCTTC
size: .; D: .; length: 15; J: TRBJ2-3; V: TRBV7-2; CDR3: CASSLVRELTDTQYF; DNA: TGTGCCAGCAGCTTAGTACGGGAGTTGACAGATACGCAGTATTTT
size: few; D: .; length: 14; J: TRBJ1-2; V: TRBV3-1/TRBV3-2; CDR3: CASSQRGANYGYTF; DNA: TGTGCCAGCAGCCAACGGGGAGCTAACTATGGCTACACCTTC
size: .; D: .; length: 16; J: TRBJ1-4; V: TRBV4-1; CDR3: CASSQVRVDSNEKLFF; DNA: TGCGCCAGCAGCCAAGTGAGGGTAGACTCGAATGAAAAACTGTTTTTT
size: .; D: TRBD2; length: 17; J: TRBJ2-5; V: TRBV9; CDR3: CASSAESGLAEEETQYF; DNA: TGTGCCAGCAGCGCAGAGTCGGGACTAGCGGAAGAAGAGACCCAGTACTTC
size: .; D: TRBD1; length: 14; J: TRBJ1-1; V: TRBV2; CDR3: CASTKDRMNTEAFF; DNA: TGTGCCAGCACAAAGGACAGGATGAACACTGAAGCTTTCTTT
size: .; D: TRBD1; length: 17; J: TRBJ2-7; V: TRBV11-2; CDR3: CASSWEEGGQGYYEQYF; DNA: TGTGCCAGCAGCTGGGAGGAGGGGGGACAGGGTTACTACGAGCAGTACTTC
size: once; D: .; length: 15; J: TRBJ2-2; V: TRBV7-2; CDR3: CASSPQGVNTGELFF; DNA: TGTGCCAGCAGCCCTCAGGGTGTCAACACCGGGGAGCTGTTTTTT
size: .; D: TRBD1; length: 15; J: TRBJ1-3; V: TRBV19; CDR3: CASTRTGDRGNTIYF; DNA: TGTGCCAGTACACGGACAGGGGATCGGGGAAACACCATATATTTT
size: .; D: .; length: 12; J: TRBJ1-1; V: TRBV15; CDR3: CATMGGRTEAFF; DNA: TGTGCCACTATGGGCGGGAGAACTGAAGCTTTCTTT
size: .; D: .; length: 15; J: TRBJ2-3; V: TRBV6-4; CDR3: CASSDSGALTDTQYF; DNA: TGTGCCAGCAGTGACTCAGGGGCCCTCACAGATACGCAGTATTTT
size: .; D: .; length: 16; J: TRBJ2-3; V: TRBV7-9; CDR3: CASSPGSWNRPDTQYF; DNA: TGTGCCAGCAGCCCCGGGAGCTGGAACCGGCCAGATACGCAGTATTTT
size: .; D: TRBD1; length: 20; J: TRBJ2-6; V: TRBV5-1; CDR3: CASSPGTGSPGWSGANVLTF; DNA: TGCGCCAGCAGCCCGGGGACAGGGAGTCCAGGATGGAGTGGGGCCAACGTCCTGACTTTC
size: .; D: TRBD1; length: 12; J: TRBJ2-7; V: TRBV25-1; CDR3: CASRGTAYEQYF; DNA: TGTGCCAGCCGAGGGACAGCCTACGAGCAGTACTTC
size: .; D: .; length: 15; J: TRBJ1-5; V: TRBV5-8; CDR3: CASSGRGINNQPQHF; DNA: TGTGCCAGCAGCGGCCGGGGAATAAACAATCAGCCCCAGCATTTT
size: once; D: TRBD2; length: 16; J: TRBJ2-1; V: TRBV18; CDR3: CASSEQSGGAANEQFF; DNA: TGTGCCAGCTCAGAACAGAGCGGGGGGGCCGCCAATGAGCAGTTCTTC
size: .; D: .; length: 14; J: TRBJ2-7; V: TRBV19; CDR3: CASSSGARSDEQYF; DNA: TGTGCCAGTAGTTCAGGGGCGCGAAGTGACGAGCAGTACTTC
size: .; D: TRBD1; length: 17; J: TRBJ2-2; V: TRBV5-1; CDR3: CASSLAIQGAGTGELFF; DNA: TGCGCCAGCAGCTTGGCCATACAGGGGGCTGGCACCGGGGAGCTGTTTTTT
size: .; D: .; length: 13; J: TRBJ1-5; V: TRBV3-1/TRBV3-2; CDR3: CASSRGDNQPQHF; DNA: TGTGCCAGCAGCCGGGGGGACAATCAGCCCCAGCATTTT
size: .; D: TRBD1; length: 13; J: TRBJ1-2; V: TRBV14; CDR3: CASSPGQFRGYTF; DNA: TGTGCCAGCAGCCCGGGACAGTTTAGGGGCTACACCTTC
size: .; D: .; length: 8; J: TRBJ2-1; V: TRBV29-1; CDR3: CSGGKEFF; DNA: TGCAGCGGCGGGAAGGAGTTCTTC
size: .; D: TRBD1; length: 15; J: TRBJ1-5; V: TRBV19; CDR3: CASSIVTGPNQPQHF; DNA: TGTGCCAGTAGTATCGTGACAGGGCCCAATCAGCCCCAGCATTTT
size: .; D: .; length: 14; J: TRBJ1-4; V: TRBV6-5; CDR3: CASSTGRTNEKLFF; DNA: TGTGCCAGCAGCACAGGGAGAACTAATGAAAAACTGTTTTTT
size: once; D: TRBD1; length: 18; J: TRBJ2-3; V: TRBV7-2; CDR3: CASSLVPGGTRGADTQYF; DNA: TGTGCCAGCAGCTTAGTACCAGGGGGCACTAGGGGAGCAGATACGCAGTATTTT
size: .; D: .; length: 15; J: TRBJ1-1; V: TRBV9; CDR3: CASSARGGGSTEAFF; DNA: TGTGCCAGCAGCGCGCGGGGCGGGGGATCCACTGAAGCTTTCTTT
size: .; D: TRBD2; length: 15; J: TRBJ2-3; V: TRBV5-1; CDR3: CASSLTTSELGTQYF; DNA: TGCGCCAGCAGCTTGACGACTAGCGAATTAGGTACGCAGTATTTT
size: many; D: TRBD1; length: 13; J: TRBJ1-5; V: TRBV12-3/TRBV12-4; CDR3: CASSGQGGGPQHF; DNA: TGTGCCAGCAGTGGACAGGGGGGAGGGCCCCAGCATTTT
size: .; D: TRBD1; length: 16; J: TRBJ2-5; V: TRBV9; CDR3: CASSVDGTGGLETQYF; DNA: TGTGCCAGCAGCGTAGATGGGACAGGGGGATTGGAGACCCAGTACTTC
size: .; D: .; length: 13; J: TRBJ2-7; V: TRBV5-1; CDR3: CASSLAIGGEQYF; DNA: TGCGCCAGCAGCTTGGCAATCGGAGGCGAGCAGTACTTC
size: .; D: .; length: 12; J: TRBJ1-4; V: TRBV5-6; CDR3: CASSLGPGELFF; DNA: TGTGCCAGCAGCTTGGGCCCGGGGGAACTGTTTTTT
size: few; D: .; length: 14; J: TRBJ2-7; V: TRBV5-6; CDR3: CASSLDFQSYEQYF; DNA: TGTGCCAGCAGCTTGGACTTTCAAAGCTACGAGCAGTACTTC
size: .; D: TRBD1; length: 15; J: TRBJ2-5; V: TRBV5-1; CDR3: CASSIGQGGPETQYF; DNA: TGCGCCAGCAGCATCGGACAGGGCGGCCCAGAGACCCAGTACTTC
size: .; D: TRBD2; length: 16; J: TRBJ2-3; V: TRBV7-8; CDR3: CASRPTSGERASTQYF; DNA: TGTGCCAGCAGACCAACTAGCGGGGAACGTGCTAGTACGCAGTATTTT
size: .; D: .; length: 15; J: TRBJ1-5; V: TRBV30; CDR3: CAWSTGLAWNQPQHF; DNA: TGTGCCTGGAGTACGGGATTGGCTTGGAATCAGCCCCAGCATTTT
size: .; D: TRBD1; length: 14; J: TRBJ1-6; V: TRBV25-1; CDR3: CASSEVGTGSPLHF; DNA: TGTGCCAGCAGTGAAGTAGGGACAGGCTCACCCCTCCACTTT
size: few; D: TRBD2; length: 15; J: TRBJ2-5; V: TRBV7-9; CDR3: CASSPLSGGKETQYF; DNA: TGTGCCAGCAGCCCGCTTAGCGGGGGGAAAGAGACCCAGTACTTC
size: .; D: .; length: 14; J: TRBJ2-1; V: TRBV3-1/TRBV3-2; CDR3: CASSQFRAFYEQFF; DNA: TGTGCCAGCAGCCAATTCAGGGCATTCTATGAGCAGTTCTTC
size: .; D: TRBD2; length: 15; J: TRBJ2-2; V: TRBV20-1; CDR3: CSASVTSGITGELFF; DNA: TGCAGTGCTAGTGTGACTAGCGGGATTACCGGGGAGCTGTTTTTT
size: .; D: .; length: 12; J: TRBJ1-1; V: TRBV7-3; CDR3: CASSFQITEAFF; DNA: TGTGCCAGCAGCTTCCAGATTACTGAAGCTTTCTTT
size: .; D: TRBD1; length: 13; J: TRBJ2-1; V: TRBV12-3/TRBV12-4; CDR3: CASSWDRVNEQFF; DNA: TGTGCCAGCAGTTGGGACAGGGTCAATGAGCAGTTCTTC
size: .; D: .; length: 13; J: TRBJ1-1; V: TRBV11-2; CDR3: CASSLWANTEAFF; DNA: TGTGCCAGCAGCTTATGGGCGAACACTGAAGCTTTCTTT
size: .; D: TRBD1; length: 17; J: TRBJ1-5; V: TRBV19; CDR3: CASSIVRGTVGNQPQHF; DNA: TGTGCCAGTAGTATAGTTAGGGGGACAGTAGGGAATCAGCCCCAGCATTTT